The present T cell receptor (beta chain) was sequenced within a study of Graves' ophthalmopathy and Graves' hyperthyroidism. Study background: Upon initial diagnosis and before any treatment, peripheral blood was collected.

To note about this clonotype: Its antigen is undetermined.

Study outcomes and limitations: Distinction of ophthalmopathy from stable hyperthyroidism by a 13-signature model reached about 87% sensitivity and 75% to 84% specificity.

The TCR beta CDR3 regions underwent amplification from RNA transcripts. HTBI primers primed a first-round RT-PCR, and a second-round multiplex PCR followed. TCRdb itself ran the multiplex PCR reads through MiXCR, one entry per CDR3 protein. The sample lists around 670,000 distinct CDR3 sequences, 40% occurring once. Every ophthalmopathy donor presented moderate-to-severe activity, CAS ≥3, NOSPECS ≥4 and duration under 3 months. PBMCs originated in about 10 ml of fresh peripheral blood. This CDR3 region has 15 residues. Per the germline V gene, CDR1 is MRHNA and CDR2 is SNTAGT. Deletions cut 4 bases from V and 2 bases from J, with 14 bases between.

Input material: peripheral blood. The TCR comes from an adult man with Graves' ophthalmopathy. The genes are TRBV6-4 and TRBJ1-2, with D possibly TRBD1 on 6 matching bases. The CDR3 sequence is CASSGTGPPNYGYTF. The CDR3 nucleotides read TGTGCCAGCAGTGGTACAGGGCCACCGAACTATGGCTACACCTTC.